This T cell receptor beta chain was sequenced in a study of cytomegalovirus exposure and HLA in healthy donors (dated by TCRdb to 2017 to 2019). Regarding the research as a whole: A later analysis indicated that the 95 to 150 validation repertoires were generated on the platform also employed for the approximately 700 repertoires of the first cohort. The study aimed to test whether signatures of past pathogen exposure could be identified by cataloging public T cell receptors. The study combined high-throughput TCR immunosequencing, statistical association of individual TCRs with disease status, and machine learning to predict cytomegalovirus infection status. In addition to the first cohort of 500 to 850 subjects, a separate validation cohort of approximately 130 different subjects was used.

Summary of the overall study and its limitations: A later analysis had no HLA typing for the validation cohort, so co-occurrence there was scored across all 110 or so repertoires. It was suggested by the authors that the approach could potentially be generalized to other disease states and immunological phenotypes. In vitro tests confirmed that a few of the cytomegalovirus-associated TCR beta chains recognize cytomegalovirus antigens. Subsequent analysis determined that TCRs grouped into clusters in the first cohort also showed a tendency toward co-occurrence across the roughly 120 validation repertoires, and roughly 95% of cluster scores exceeded 0. While some public TCRs were present in many individuals, most TCR sequences turned up only very rarely across donors. A total of 164 TCR beta chains were listed by the study as associated with cytomegalovirus. The classifier was reported to diagnose cytomegalovirus status with high specificity and sensitivity in both the original cohort and the validation cohort.

The receptor library was made with the immunoSEQ multiplex PCR assay. From the authors' description of their analysis: A statistical classification framework was built to diagnose cytomegalovirus status from the catalog of TCR beta chain sequences. The immuneACCESS repertoire file appears here via TCRdb, limited to in-frame rearrangements. These files lack a portion of the clones; in checked studies, under half of the deficit traces to unresolved V genes, and the cause of the others is not known. The V and J calls and clone size come from that table; D and trimming were worked out from the DNA. In this sample the table shows more than 45,000 clones, 89% of which occur a single time. Roughly 15% of the sample lies in the top ten. Concerning this clone: This clone's antigen is unknown. Base qualities are not provided; no much larger clone lies one nucleotide away.

There are 13 amino acids in the CDR3, from cysteine to phenylalanine inclusive. Only the CDR3 region is kept as DNA, spanning 39 bases read in frame from base 1. Trimming at the junction amounts to 3 bases on V and 8 bases on J, and the germline ends lie 13 bases apart. CDR1 SEHNR and CDR2 FQNEAQ were looked up in the germline V gene (reference sequence). Separate from the roughly 660-subject first cohort, the validation cohort of about 120 subjects was the group to which the donors belonged. The rearrangement combines TRBV7-9 with TRBJ1-2, with the identity of the D gene unclear. The sequenced sample was PBMCs. The clonotype comes from a young woman in good health and CMV-seronegative. The CDR3 protein is CASSFPPETGYTF. The DNA sequence follows: TGTGCCAGCAGCTTCCCCCCGGAGACCGGCTACACCTTC.